A selection of T cell receptor beta chains follows, all from one sample in a study of control samples from healthy donors and cancer patients. Produced via immunoSEQ multiplex PCR; TCRdb's table is partial and in-frame only. The profile shows over 150,000 clones, around 94% of them singletons. The specimen was PBMCs. These receptors came from a man aged 55-75 years with colorectal cancer. CDR3s include the opening cysteine and the closing phenylalanine or tryptophan. A D gene is named only where the DNA matches it firmly. The size entry is marked missing in some rows and otherwise reads once, few, many or a size class.

-,-,TRBV2,TRBJ2-3,CASSELVLGTQYF,TGTGCCAGCAGTGAACTGGTTCTGGGTACGCAGTATTTT
-,-,TRBV3-1/TRBV3-2,TRBJ1-2,CASSQEGAWGYTF,TGTGCCAGCAGCCAAGAGGGGGCTTGGGGCTACACCTTC
-,-,TRBV12-3/TRBV12-4,TRBJ1-4,CASSLGVNEKLFF,TGTGCCAGCAGCCTGGGGGTTAATGAAAAACTGTTTTTT
-,-,TRBV9,TRBJ1-2,CASSVGNYGYTF,TGTGCCAGCAGCGTCGGGAACTATGGCTACACCTTC
-,-,TRBV12-2,TRBJ2-2,CASRSYRGRQTPDTGELFF,TGTGCAAGTCGCTCTTATAGAGGCCGTCAAACGCCGGACACCGGGGAGCTGTTTTTT
-,-,TRBV9,TRBJ2-7,CASSVDAGEDEQYF,TGTGCCAGCAGCGTAGACGCAGGGGAGGACGAGCAGTACTTC
-,-,TRBV30,TRBJ1-1,CAWQTDSNTEAFF,TGTGCCTGGCAAACCGATTCGAACACTGAAGCTTTCTTT
TRBD1,-,TRBV25-1,TRBJ1-2,CASSEETGAYYGYTF,TGTGCCAGCAGTGAAGAGACAGGGGCCTACTATGGCTACACCTTC
-,-,TRBV5-4,TRBJ2-7,CASSYRDTPYEQYF,TGTGCCAGCAGCTACCGGGACACACCCTACGAGCAGTACTTC
TRBD1,-,TRBV5-1,TRBJ2-5,CASSGGQGTQETQYF,TGCGCCAGCAGCGGGGGACAGGGGACCCAAGAGACCCAGTACTTC
-,-,TRBV5-1,TRBJ2-1,CASSALTAYNEQFF,TGCGCCAGCAGCGCCCTGACAGCTTACAATGAGCAGTTCTTC
-,-,TRBV3-1/TRBV3-2,TRBJ2-7,CASSLSTLNEQYF,TGTGCCAGCAGCCTCTCTACCCTCAACGAGCAGTACTTC
TRBD1,-,TRBV7-9,TRBJ2-7,CASSSFLDRGRPKGEQYF,TGTGCCAGCAGCTCCTTTTTGGACAGGGGGCGCCCGAAGGGGGAGCAGTACTTC
-,once,TRBV6-2/TRBV6-3,TRBJ2-1,CASSYVSYNEQFF,TGTGCCAGCAGTTACGTTAGCTACAATGAGCAGTTCTTC
TRBD1,once,TRBV28,TRBJ2-6,CASSLGLVSLGTGGSSGANVLTF,TGTGCCAGCAGTTTAGGGTTGGTTTCTCTGGGGACAGGGGGAAGCTCTGGGGCCAACGTCCTGACTTTC
-,-,TRBV7-9,TRBJ2-5,CASSRQPQETQYF,TGTGCCAGCAGCCGACAGCCCCAAGAGACCCAGTACTTC
TRBD2,once,TRBV3-1/TRBV3-2,TRBJ2-7,CASSFGTSGQGQYF,TGTGCCAGCAGCTTCGGGACTAGCGGACAGGGGCAGTACTTC
-,once,TRBV18,TRBJ1-3,CASSPGQTGNTIYF,TGTGCCAGCTCACCAGGCCAAACTGGAAACACCATATATTTT
-,-,TRBV11-2,TRBJ2-1,CASSSRSFYNEQFF,TGTGCCAGCAGCTCGAGGTCCTTCTACAATGAGCAGTTCTTC
-,-,TRBV10-3,TRBJ1-5,CAISESPAGEVKPQHF,TGTGCCATCAGTGAGTCCCCGGCAGGGGAAGTTAAGCCCCAGCATTTT
-,-,TRBV5-4,TRBJ2-7,CASSLGLGAQHEQYF,TGTGCCAGCAGCTTGGGGTTGGGGGCACAACACGAGCAGTACTTC
TRBD1,-,TRBV6-5,TRBJ1-4,CASNRDRVNEKLFF,TGTGCCAGCAATCGGGACAGGGTTAATGAAAAACTGTTTTTT
-,-,TRBV3-1/TRBV3-2,TRBJ1-5,CASSQGGADQPQHF,TGTGCCAGCAGCCAAGGGGGGGCGGATCAGCCCCAGCATTTT
-,-,TRBV19,TRBJ2-3,CASSIGERVSTDTQYF,TGTGCCAGTAGTATAGGGGAGCGGGTGAGCACAGATACGCAGTATTTT
TRBD1,-,TRBV5-4,TRBJ2-7,CASSIDRGVSYEQYF,TGTGCCAGCAGCATTGACAGGGGCGTCTCCTACGAGCAGTACTTC
TRBD1,-,TRBV9,TRBJ2-4,CASSAQQGARNIQYF,TGTGCCAGCAGCGCCCAACAGGGGGCGCGGAACATTCAGTACTTC
-,once,TRBV6-2/TRBV6-3,TRBJ2-1,CASSHPPGRGESYNEQFF,TGTGCCAGCAGCCACCCCCCCGGGCGCGGGGAATCCTACAATGAGCAGTTCTTC
TRBD1,-,TRBV5-6,TRBJ1-2,CASGNPDRGEYGYTF,TGTGCCAGCGGAAACCCGGACAGGGGGGAATATGGCTACACCTTC
TRBD1,-,TRBV6-5,TRBJ2-7,CASSSTGVNEQYF,TGTGCCAGCAGTTCGACAGGGGTAAACGAGCAGTACTTC
-,-,TRBV18,TRBJ1-2,CASSPPGTLNGYTF,TGTGCCAGCTCACCCCCGGGGACCCTCAATGGCTACACCTTC
-,-,TRBV5-1,TRBJ1-2,CASSQGWSRVDGYTF,TGCGCCAGCAGCCAGGGTTGGAGCAGGGTAGATGGCTACACCTTC
-,-,TRBV2,TRBJ2-7,CASSDRGTSEQYF,TGTGCCAGCAGTGACAGGGGAACAAGCGAGCAGTACTTC
-,-,TRBV20-1,TRBJ2-7,CSAHQAYEQYF,TGCAGTGCACACCAAGCCTACGAGCAGTACTTC
TRBD1,-,TRBV7-9,TRBJ1-1,CASSPPTGGAETEAFF,TGTGCCAGCAGCCCCCCGACAGGGGGCGCAGAGACTGAAGCTTTCTTT
-,-,TRBV5-4,TRBJ2-3,CASSFGQWTDTQYF,TGTGCCAGCAGCTTTGGACAGTGGACAGATACGCAGTATTTT
-,-,TRBV11-2,TRBJ2-2,CASSLDRADGGRELFF,TGTGCCAGCAGCTTAGATCGGGCGGACGGAGGCAGGGAGCTGTTTTTT
-,-,TRBV6-1,TRBJ2-7,CASSEETQTSLSYEQYF,TGTGCCAGCAGTGAAGAAACCCAGACTAGTCTCTCCTACGAGCAGTACTTC
TRBD1,-,TRBV19,TRBJ2-7,CASSGGGQGAYEQYF,TGTGCCAGTAGTGGCGGGGGACAGGGGGCCTACGAGCAGTACTTC
-,once,TRBV27,TRBJ2-7,CASSLGLRGEQYF,TGTGCCAGCAGTTTGGGGCTCAGAGGCGAGCAGTACTTC
-,-,TRBV6-5,TRBJ1-2,CASSNPSRAGGGYTF,TGTGCCAGCAGCAACCCCTCTAGGGCAGGAGGAGGCTACACCTTC
-,-,TRBV29-1,TRBJ1-2,CSSGEGYGYTF,TGCAGCTCGGGGGAAGGCTATGGCTACACCTTC
-,-,TRBV5-6,TRBJ2-1,CASSRVSYNEQFF,TGTGCCAGCAGCCGGGTCTCCTACAATGAGCAGTTCTTC
TRBD2,-,TRBV7-9,TRBJ2-7,CASSPRTSGGQTGAEQYF,TGTGCCAGCAGCCCCCGTACTAGCGGGGGACAAACGGGGGCCGAGCAGTACTTC
TRBD2,-,TRBV7-2,TRBJ2-2,CASSPGTSFGELFF,TGTGCCAGCAGCCCCGGGACTAGTTTCGGGGAGCTGTTTTTT